These 17 T cell receptor beta chains came from one sample sequenced in a study of T cell responses to AZD1222 COVID-19 vaccine. Produced via immunoSEQ multiplex PCR; TCRdb's table is partial and in-frame only. The sample has around 75,000 clones, about 91% seen once; the top ten hold 8% to 10%. Source: peripheral blood, taken 28 days after the second dose of the MenACWY control vaccine. All receptors come from an adult who received the MenACWY meningococcal vaccine as a control.

The rearrangement links TRBV6-5 to TRBJ1-2; D perhaps matches TRBD1 (5 bases). V dropped 0 bases and J dropped 6 bases, with 17 bases sitting between them. Germline V gene data show CDR1 as MNHEY and CDR2 as SVGAGI. The CDR3 runs to 16 residues. Written as DNA, the CDR3 is TGTGCCAGCAGTTACTCGACGGGGGGAGTAGGGAATGGCTACACCTTC. This encodes CASSYSTGGVGNGYTF.

This chain links TRBV5-1 with TRBJ1-1; D unclear. The germline CDR1 and CDR2 sequences are SGHRS and YFSETQ. There are 14 residues in the CDR3. The V end lost 3 bases, the J end lost 5 bases, and 14 bases lay between the germline ends. The CDR3 spells CASSSRGGLTEAFF. The CDR3 bases are TGCGCCAGCAGCTCCCGGGGAGGGTTGACTGAAGCTTTCTTT.

The chain links TRBV11-3 to TRBJ2-1; D perhaps matches TRBD2 (6 bases). Trimming removed 5 bases at V and 6 bases at J, with 14 bases between. The germline V gene encodes CDR1 SGHNT and CDR2 YENEEA. The CDR3 contains 14 residues. Here the CDR3 DNA reads TGTGCCAGCAGCCCATTAGCGACTAGCAATGAGCAGTTCTTC. Protein: CASSPLATSNEQFF.

This chain connects TRBV6-5 to TRBJ2-6; D is ambiguous. V lost 2 bases, J lost 4 bases, and 9 bases lay in between. Germline loops: CDR1 MNHEY, CDR2 SVGAGI. The CDR3 sequence is 15 residues long. The CDR3 is CASSYAVSGANVLTF. CDR3 DNA: TGTGCCAGCAGTTACGCGGTATCCGGGGCCAACGTCCTGACTTTC.

The V and J genes are TRBV27 and TRBJ1-5, with 10 bases fitting TRBD1. V dropped 6 bases and J dropped 3; count of bases not matched to a gene: 11. CDR1 and CDR2 (germline): MNHEY, SMNVEV (reference sequence). This CDR3 has 17 residues. This CDR3 is CASSSHGTGADNQPQHF. For the CDR3, the DNA is TGTGCCAGCAGCTCTCATGGGACAGGGGCCGACAATCAGCCCCAGCATTTT.

The J gene is TRBJ1-1, the V gene TRBV25-1, with a weak D call TRBD1 (6 bases). Trimming stripped 11 bases from V and 6 bases from J, with 13 bases between. Germline CDR1 is MGHDK and CDR2 is SYGVNS. CDR3 length: 11 amino acids. The CDR3 protein is CAPREGAEAFF. The CDR3 bases are TGTGCCCCGAGGGAGGGGGCTGAAGCTTTCTTT. Drawing the rest from reference TRBV25-1 and TRBJ1-1, the complete variable domain is EADIYQTPRYLVIGTGKKITLECSQTMGHDKMYWYQQDPGMELHLIHYSYGVNSTEKGDLSSESTVSRIRTEHFPLTLESARPSHTSQYLCAPREGAEAFFGQGTRLTVV.

This chain connects TRBV5-4 to TRBJ1-1; tentative D call: TRBD1 (6 bases). Trimming shortened V by 0 bases and J by 4 bases, and 7 bases separated the two germline ends. This CDR3 has 13 amino acids. Per germline, CDR1 SGHNT and CDR2 YYREEE (reference sequence). The CDR3 loop is CASSLAGATEAFF. The CDR3 nucleotides read TGTGCCAGCAGCTTGGCAGGGGCCACTGAAGCTTTCTTT.

J is TRBJ1-1 and V is TRBV6-1, with TRBD1 matching 9 bases. The germline V gene has CDR1 MNHNS and CDR2 SASEGT. The trim removed 4 bases at V and 6 bases at J, leaving 3 bases unmatched. The CDR3 contains 13 residues. The DNA for the CDR3 is TGTGCCAGCAGTGTAACAGGGGGCTCTGAAGCTTTCTTT. Translation: CASSVTGGSEAFF.

The V and J genes are TRBV3-1 (or the pseudogene TRBV3-2) and TRBJ1-4; no firm D call. The CDR3 is made up of 15 amino acids. V lost 0 bases, J lost 0 bases, and 5 bases lay in between. CDR1 LGHDT and CDR2 YNNKEL come from the germline V gene (reference sequence). CDR3 sequence (DNA): TGTGCCAGCAGCCAAGACAGACCAACTAATGAAAAACTGTTTTTT. This gives the protein CASSQDRPTNEKLFF.

The CDR3 loop reads CATSDGTGTASNQPQHF. The CDR3 DNA is TGTGCCACCAGTGATGGAACCGGGACAGCTAGCAATCAGCCCCAGCATTTT. V and J are TRBV24-1 and TRBJ1-5; TRBD1 agrees at 7 bases. Germline CDR1 and CDR2: KGHDR and SFDVKD. CDR3 size: 17 residues. V shed 3 bases, J shed 0 bases, and the junction held 7 bases outside the gene matches.

The gene calls are TRBV28 and TRBJ2-7; D not certain. V was shortened by 3 bases and J by 3 bases, with 3 bases between the two germline ends. Per the germline V gene, CDR1 is MDHEN and CDR2 is SYDVKM. The CDR3 totals 11 residues. CDR3 nucleotide sequence: TGTGCCAGCAGTTTTCTCTACGAGCAGTACTTC. As protein: CASSFLYEQYF.

Worth noting for this clone: This CDR3 is also generated by other DNA sequences in the sample. This chain links TRBV28 with TRBJ1-5; TRBD1 agrees at 7 bases. J was trimmed by 7 bases and V by 5 bases; bases with no gene match: 8. In germline, CDR1 is MDHEN, CDR2 SYDVKM. The CDR3 spans 14 residues. CDR3 protein: CASSPRTGDQPQHF. The DNA of the CDR3 is TGTGCCAGCAGTCCCCGGACAGGAGACCAGCCCCAGCATTTT.

This clone appeared a single time. This chain connects TRBV4-1 to TRBJ1-4; D remains unclear. The CDR3 extends over 19 amino acids. Germline V gene sequence: CDR1 MGHRA, CDR2 YSYEKL. Deletions cut 0 bases from V and 0 bases from J, with 17 bases between. For the CDR3, the DNA is TGCGCCAGCAGCCAAGATCCCCCGCTTCTGGTTGCAACTAATGAAAAACTGTTTTTT. Residues: CASSQDPPLLVATNEKLFF.

The chain recombines TRBV9 with TRBJ2-7, with 7 bases lining up with TRBD1. CDR3 length: 12 amino acids. V was clipped by 4 bases and J by 5 bases; unmatched bases: 3. Germline V lookup: CDR1 SGDLS, CDR2 YYNGEE. CDR3 DNA: TGTGCCAGCAGCCCTGACAGGGACGAGCAGTACTTC. Translation: CASSPDRDEQYF.

The rearrangement uses TRBV16 and TRBJ1-5; D remains unclear. The CDR3 spans 13 residues. Germline values: CDR1 KGHSY, CDR2 FQNENV. Trimming left V 3 bases short and J 3 bases short, with 6 bases between. CDR3 residues: CASSQGTNQPQHF. CDR3 sequence (DNA): TGTGCCAGCAGCCAGGGTACCAATCAGCCCCAGCATTTT.

CDR3 residues: CASSSPGTGFNQPQHF. The CDR3 DNA reads TGTGCCAGCAGTAGTCCCGGGACAGGGTTCAATCAGCCCCAGCATTTT. The V and J genes are TRBV28 and TRBJ1-5; 9 nucleotides agree with TRBD1. This CDR3 region has 16 residues. Germline CDR1 reads MDHEN; CDR2 reads SYDVKM. V dropped 5 bases and J dropped 3; count of bases not matched to a gene: 8.

The genes are TRBV19 and TRBJ2-1; D gene unclear. CDR1 is LNHDA and CDR2 is SQIVND in the germline V gene (reference sequence). V was trimmed by 6 bases and J by 8 bases, leaving 17 bases between them. There are 14 residues in the CDR3. This CDR3 reads CASSVGVGLDEQFF. The CDR3 region has the DNA TGTGCCAGTAGCGTCGGTGTGGGCCTCGATGAGCAGTTCTTC.